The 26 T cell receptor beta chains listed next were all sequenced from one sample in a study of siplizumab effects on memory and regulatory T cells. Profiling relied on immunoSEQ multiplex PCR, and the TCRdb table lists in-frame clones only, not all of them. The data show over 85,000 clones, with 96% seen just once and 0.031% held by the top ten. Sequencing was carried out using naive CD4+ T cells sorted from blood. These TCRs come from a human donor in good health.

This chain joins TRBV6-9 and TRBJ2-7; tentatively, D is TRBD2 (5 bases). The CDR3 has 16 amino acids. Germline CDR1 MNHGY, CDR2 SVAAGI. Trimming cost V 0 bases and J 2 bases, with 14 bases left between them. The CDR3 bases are TGTGCCAGCAGTTATTCGTCGGAGGAACGGACCTACGAGCAGTACTTC. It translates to CASSYSSEERTYEQYF.

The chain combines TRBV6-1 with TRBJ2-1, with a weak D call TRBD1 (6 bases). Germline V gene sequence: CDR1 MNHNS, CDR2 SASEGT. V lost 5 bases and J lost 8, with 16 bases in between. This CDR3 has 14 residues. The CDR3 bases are TGTGCCAGCAGTCGGACAGCAGGGTTAGATGAGCAGTTCTTC. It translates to CASSRTAGLDEQFF.

CDR3 amino acids: CASKLATQETQYF. DNA of the CDR3: TGCGCCAGCAAACTAGCAACTCAAGAGACCCAGTACTTC. The chain is built from TRBV5-1 and TRBJ2-5; possibly TRBD2 for D (6 bases). Trimming pared 6 bases from V and 2 bases from J, leaving 11 bases between. CDR1 and CDR2 (germline): SGHRS, YFSETQ. This CDR3 has 13 amino acids.

The CDR3 DNA is TGTGCCAGCAGTAGATCCGGGACAGGGGTTTTTTACGGGGAGCTGTTTTTT. This gives the protein CASSRSGTGVFYGELFF. The J gene is TRBJ2-2, the V gene TRBV7-9; TRBD1 agrees at 10 bases. The CDR3 covers 17 residues. The V gene's germline CDR1 is SEHNR and CDR2 FQNEAQ (reference sequence). After removal of 6 bases from V and 7 bases from J, the junction contained 14 bases not matched to a gene.

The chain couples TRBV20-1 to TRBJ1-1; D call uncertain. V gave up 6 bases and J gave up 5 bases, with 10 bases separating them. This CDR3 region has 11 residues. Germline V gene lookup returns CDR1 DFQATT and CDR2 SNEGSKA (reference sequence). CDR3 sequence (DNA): TGCAGTGCCGTTTACGGGACTGAAGCTTTCTTT. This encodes CSAVYGTEAFF.

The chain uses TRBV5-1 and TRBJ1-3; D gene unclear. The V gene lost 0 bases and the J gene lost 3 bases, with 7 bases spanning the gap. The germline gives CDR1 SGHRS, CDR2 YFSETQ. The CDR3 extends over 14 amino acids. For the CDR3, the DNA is TGCGCCAGCAGCTTGGCCGGGTTTGGAAACACCATATATTTT. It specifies CASSLAGFGNTIYF.

The CDR3 bases are TGTGCCAGCTCACCGGACAGGGGGGACACTGAAGCTTTCTTT. It specifies CASSPDRGDTEAFF. The rearrangement uses TRBV18 and TRBJ1-1; 10 bases align to TRBD1. CDR1 is KGHSH, CDR2 LQKENI, per germline. With V trimmed by 3 bases and J by 3 bases, 1 base remained unmatched. The CDR3 contains 14 residues.

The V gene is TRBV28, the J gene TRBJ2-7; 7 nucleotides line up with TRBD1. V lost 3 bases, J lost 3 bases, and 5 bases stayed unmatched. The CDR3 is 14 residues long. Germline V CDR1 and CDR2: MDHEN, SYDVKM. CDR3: CASSFTGEHYEQYF. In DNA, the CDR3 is TGTGCCAGCAGTTTTACAGGGGAGCACTACGAGCAGTACTTC. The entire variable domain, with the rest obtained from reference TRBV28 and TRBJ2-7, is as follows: DVKVTQSSRYLVKRTGEKVFLECVQDMDHENMFWYRQDPGLGLRLIYFSYDVKMKEKGDIPEGYSVSREKKERFSLILESASTNQTSMYLCASSFTGEHYEQYFGPGTRLTVT.

Written as DNA, the CDR3 is TGTGCCAGCAGTGACAGTACCCTTAGCACAGATACGCAGTATTTT. Its protein is CASSDSTLSTDTQYF. This chain links TRBV6-6 with TRBJ2-3; D is possibly TRBD1 (5 bases). Germline V gene sequence: CDR1 MNHNY, CDR2 SVGAGI (reference sequence). The V end lost 5 bases, the J end lost 0 bases, and 12 bases lay between the germline ends. The CDR3 covers 15 residues.

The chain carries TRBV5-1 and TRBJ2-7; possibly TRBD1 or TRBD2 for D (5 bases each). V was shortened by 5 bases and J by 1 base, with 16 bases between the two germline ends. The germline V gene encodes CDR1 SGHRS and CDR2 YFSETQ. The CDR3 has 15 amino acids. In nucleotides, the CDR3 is TGCGCCAGCAGATTCGACGGGACCCCTTCCTACGAGCAGTACTTC. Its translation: CASRFDGTPSYEQYF.

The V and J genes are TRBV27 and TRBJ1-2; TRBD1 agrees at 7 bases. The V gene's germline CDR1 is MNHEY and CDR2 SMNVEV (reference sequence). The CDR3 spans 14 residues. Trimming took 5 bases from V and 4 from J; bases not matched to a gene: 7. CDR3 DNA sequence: TGTGCCAGCAGTAGGACAGGCATCGCCTATGGCTACACCTTC. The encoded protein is CASSRTGIAYGYTF.

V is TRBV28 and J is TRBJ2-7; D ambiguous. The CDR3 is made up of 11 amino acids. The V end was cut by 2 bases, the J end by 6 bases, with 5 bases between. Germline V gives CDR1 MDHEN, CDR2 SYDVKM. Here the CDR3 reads CASSLTAEQYF. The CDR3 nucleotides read TGTGCCAGCAGTTTAACAGCCGAGCAGTACTTC.

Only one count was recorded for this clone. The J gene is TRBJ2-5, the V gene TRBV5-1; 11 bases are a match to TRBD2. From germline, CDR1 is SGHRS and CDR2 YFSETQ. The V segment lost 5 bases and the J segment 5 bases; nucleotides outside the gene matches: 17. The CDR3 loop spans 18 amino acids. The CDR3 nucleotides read TGCGCCAGCAGTCCGGGACGGATAGCGGGGGGGCCCGGGGAGACCCAGTACTTC. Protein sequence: CASSPGRIAGGPGETQYF.

In DNA form, the CDR3 reads TGCGCCAGCACTTCAACGGGATTCACTAATGAAAAACTGTTTTTT. This encodes CASTSTGFTNEKLFF. The V and J genes are TRBV5-1 and TRBJ1-4; D not certain. Trimming took off 6 bases at V and 2 bases at J, with 14 bases between the two ends. This CDR3 is built from 15 residues. Germline V lookup: CDR1 SGHRS, CDR2 YFSETQ.

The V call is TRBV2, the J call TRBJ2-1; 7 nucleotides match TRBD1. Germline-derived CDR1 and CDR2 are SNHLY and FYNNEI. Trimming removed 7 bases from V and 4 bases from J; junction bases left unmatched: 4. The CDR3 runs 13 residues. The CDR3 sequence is CASTWDSYNEQFF. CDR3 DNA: TGTGCCAGCACCTGGGACAGTTACAATGAGCAGTTCTTC.

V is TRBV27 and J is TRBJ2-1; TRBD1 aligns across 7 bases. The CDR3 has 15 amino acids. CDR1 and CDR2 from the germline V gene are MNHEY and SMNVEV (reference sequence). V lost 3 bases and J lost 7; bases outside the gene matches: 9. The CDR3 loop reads CASSFNRGRLNEQFF. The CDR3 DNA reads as TGTGCCAGCAGTTTTAATAGGGGGCGCTTAAATGAGCAGTTCTTC.

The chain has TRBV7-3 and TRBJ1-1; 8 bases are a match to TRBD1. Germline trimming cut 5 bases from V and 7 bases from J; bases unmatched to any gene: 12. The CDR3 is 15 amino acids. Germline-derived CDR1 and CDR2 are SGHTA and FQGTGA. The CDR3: CASSPQTGAKGEAFF. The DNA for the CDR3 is TGTGCCAGCAGCCCCCAGACAGGGGCAAAGGGTGAAGCTTTCTTT.

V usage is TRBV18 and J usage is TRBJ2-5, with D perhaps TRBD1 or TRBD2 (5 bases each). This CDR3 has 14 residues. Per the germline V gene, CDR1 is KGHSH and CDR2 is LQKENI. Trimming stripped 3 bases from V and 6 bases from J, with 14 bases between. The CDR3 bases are TGTGCCAGCTCACCGGGGACGGCGGCAAAGACCCAGTACTTC. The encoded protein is CASSPGTAAKTQYF. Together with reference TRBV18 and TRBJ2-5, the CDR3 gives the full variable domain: NAGVMQNPRHLVRRRGQEARLRCSPMKGHSHVYWYRQLPEEGLKFMVYLQKENIIDESGMPKERFSAEFPKEGPSILRIQQVVRGDSAAYFCASSPGTAAKTQYFGPGTRLLVL.

The chain's CDR3 is CASSIRDRGKASGQPQHF. The DNA of the CDR3 is TGTGCCAGTAGTATCCGGGACAGGGGGAAAGCGTCGGGTCAGCCCCAGCATTTT. The chain is built from TRBV19 and TRBJ1-5, with 11 bases identical to TRBD1. The CDR3 length is 18 residues. The germline V gene has CDR1 LNHDA and CDR2 SQIVND (reference sequence). V lost 3 bases and J lost 6; bases outside the gene matches: 13.

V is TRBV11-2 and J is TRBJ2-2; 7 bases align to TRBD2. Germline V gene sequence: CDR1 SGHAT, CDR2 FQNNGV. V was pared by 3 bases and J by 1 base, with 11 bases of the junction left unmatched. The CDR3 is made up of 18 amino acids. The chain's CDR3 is CASSFIPPGTMNTGELFF. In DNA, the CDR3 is TGTGCCAGCAGCTTTATTCCGCCAGGGACTATGAACACCGGGGAGCTGTTTTTT.

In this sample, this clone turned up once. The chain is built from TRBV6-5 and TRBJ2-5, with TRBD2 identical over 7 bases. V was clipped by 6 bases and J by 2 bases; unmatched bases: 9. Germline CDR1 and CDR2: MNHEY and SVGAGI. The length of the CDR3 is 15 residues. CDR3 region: CASSLRGEGQETQYF. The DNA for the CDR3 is TGTGCCAGCAGCCTCCGAGGGGAGGGGCAAGAGACCCAGTACTTC.

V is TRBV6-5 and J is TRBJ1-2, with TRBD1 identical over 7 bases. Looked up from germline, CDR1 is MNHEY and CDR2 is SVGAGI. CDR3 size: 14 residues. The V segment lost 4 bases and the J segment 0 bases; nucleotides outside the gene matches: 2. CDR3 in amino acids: CASSSGGANYGYTF. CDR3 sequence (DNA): TGTGCCAGCAGTTCAGGGGGAGCTAACTATGGCTACACCTTC.

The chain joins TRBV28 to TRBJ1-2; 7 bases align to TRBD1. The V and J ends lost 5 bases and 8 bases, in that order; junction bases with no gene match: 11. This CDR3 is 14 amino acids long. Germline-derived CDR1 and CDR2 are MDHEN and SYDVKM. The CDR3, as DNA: TGTGCCAGCAGTGCAGGGGGTAGGCCTTTGGGCTACACCTTC. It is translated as CASSAGGRPLGYTF.

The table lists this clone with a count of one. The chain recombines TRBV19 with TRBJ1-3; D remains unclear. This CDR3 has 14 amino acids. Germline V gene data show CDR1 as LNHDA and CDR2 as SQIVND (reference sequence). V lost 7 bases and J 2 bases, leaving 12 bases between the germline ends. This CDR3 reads CASTPLGTGNTIYF. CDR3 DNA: TGTGCCAGTACTCCCCTGGGGACTGGAAACACCATATATTTT.

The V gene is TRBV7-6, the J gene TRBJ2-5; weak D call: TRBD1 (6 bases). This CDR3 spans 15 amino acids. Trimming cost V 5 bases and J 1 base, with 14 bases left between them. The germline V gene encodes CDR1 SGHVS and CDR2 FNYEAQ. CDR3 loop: CASSARGQLQETQYF. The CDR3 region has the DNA TGTGCCAGCAGCGCAAGGGGACAACTCCAAGAGACCCAGTACTTC.

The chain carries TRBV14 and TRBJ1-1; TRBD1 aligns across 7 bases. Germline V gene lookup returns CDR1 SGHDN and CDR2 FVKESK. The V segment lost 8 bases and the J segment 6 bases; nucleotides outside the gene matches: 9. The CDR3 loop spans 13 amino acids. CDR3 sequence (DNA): TGTGCCAGCCAACAGGGGAGTTTTGCTGAAGCTTTCTTT. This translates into CASQQGSFAEAFF.